This is a list of T cell receptor beta chains from one sample in a study of glioma-infiltrating T cells. TCRdb re-analysed the multiplex PCR reads in MiXCR, keeping a single row per CDR3 protein. Of 150,000 or so distinct CDR3 sequences listed, about 39% are singletons. The sample consisted of glioma tissue, nonneoplastic brain tissue, or PBMCs (not recorded which). These TCRs come from a human donor with low-grade glioma or glioblastoma, undergoing nonglioma brain surgery, or in good health (not recorded which). CDR3s include the opening cysteine and the closing phenylalanine or tryptophan. The D gene is left open where the match is weak. Some rows mark clone size as missing; the rest say once, few, many or name a class of expanded clone.

clone_size	d_call	j_call	v_call	cdr3_length	cdr3_aa	cdr3_nt
few	TRBD2	TRBJ2-1	TRBV12-3/TRBV12-4	15	CASSLASGRANEQFF	TGTGCCAGCAGTTTAGCTAGCGGGAGGGCCAATGAGCAGTTCTTC
NA	TRBD2	TRBJ2-1	TRBV19	16	CASSPSGTSGQNEQFF	TGTGCCAGTAGTCCTAGCGGGACTAGCGGTCAGAATGAGCAGTTCTTC
many	TRBD1	TRBJ1-6	TRBV6-2/TRBV6-3	13	CASTDRRGSPLHF	TGTGCCAGCACGGACAGGAGAGGGTCACCCCTCCACTTT
NA	NA	TRBJ2-7	TRBV7-2	13	CASSLVWVNEQYF	TGTGCCAGCAGCTTAGTTTGGGTCAACGAGCAGTACTTC
NA	NA	TRBJ1-1	TRBV7-2	13	CASSLEPDTEAFF	TGTGCCAGCAGCTTAGAACCGGACACTGAAGCTTTCTTT
NA	NA	TRBJ1-1	TRBV20-1	11	CSASKNTEAFF	TGCAGTGCCTCAAAAAACACTGAAGCTTTCTTT
NA	NA	TRBJ2-2	TRBV19	16	CASTPPGQQNTGELFF	TGTGCCAGTACCCCCCCGGGACAACAGAACACCGGGGAGCTGTTTTTT
NA	NA	TRBJ1-2	TRBV15	12	CATSMDRYGYTF	TGTGCCACCAGCATGGACCGGTATGGCTACACCTTC
NA	NA	TRBJ1-2	TRBV20-1	12	CSARQVFYGYTF	TGCAGTGCTAGACAGGTCTTCTATGGCTACACCTTC
NA	TRBD1	TRBJ1-2	TRBV6-1	13	CASSRGQGAGYTF	TGTGCCAGCAGCCGGGGACAGGGGGCTGGCTACACCTTC
NA	TRBD2	TRBJ2-3	TRBV7-2	18	CASSPQGSGTFRTDTQYF	TGTGCCAGCAGCCCCCAGGGTAGCGGGACTTTTAGAACAGATACGCAGTATTTT
few	NA	TRBJ2-5	TRBV20-1	11	CSTGQDETQYF	TGCAGTACAGGGCAGGACGAGACCCAGTACTTC
few	NA	TRBJ2-3	TRBV20-1	11	CSETLADTQYF	TGCAGTGAGACGTTGGCAGATACGCAGTATTTT
few	NA	TRBJ2-3	TRBV6-1	13	CASSEGFPDTQYF	TGTGCCAGCAGTGAAGGGTTCCCCGATACGCAGTATTTT
few	TRBD2	TRBJ2-1	TRBV7-2	15	CASSLRLASGVEQFF	TGTGCCAGCAGCTTAAGACTAGCGTCAGGGGTTGAGCAGTTCTTC
NA	NA	TRBJ1-2	TRBV2	16	CASSEEMIVSNYGYTF	TGTGCCAGCAGTGAAGAGATGATCGTGTCAAACTATGGCTACACCTTC
few	NA	TRBJ2-7	TRBV20-1	13	CSAPIPPVYEQYF	TGCAGTGCGCCAATTCCACCGGTCTACGAGCAGTACTTC